Listed here are 29 T cell receptor beta chains from one sample, sequenced in a study of blood T cell repertoires in COVID-19. This table comes from immunoSEQ multiplex PCR, and its TCRdb copy is limited to in-frame clones, with some not included. The sample lists about 110,000 clones, approximately 88% occurring once. What was sequenced was peripheral blood. The receptors were sampled from a man aged 35-49 years with active or convalescent COVID-19.

This chain connects TRBV11-2 to TRBJ1-6, with 8 nucleotides matching TRBD1. This CDR3 has 16 amino acids. The trim removed 5 bases at V and 6 bases at J, leaving 9 bases unmatched. Germline V gene data show CDR1 as SGHAT and CDR2 as FQNNGV. The CDR3 loop reads CASSTDRGQANSPLHF. The CDR3 DNA reads TGTGCCAGCAGCACCGACCGGGGACAGGCTAATTCACCCCTCCACTTT.

CDR3 loop: CASSPPRGGNNEQFF. Written as DNA, the CDR3 is TGTGCCAGCTCACCACCCCGCGGGGGGAACAATGAGCAGTTCTTC. The chain uses TRBV18 and TRBJ2-1; the match to TRBD2 covers 8 bases. Germline trimming cut 0 bases from V and 5 bases from J; bases unmatched to any gene: 3. CDR1 and CDR2 (germline): KGHSH, LQKENI. This CDR3 spans 15 amino acids.

The chain has TRBV7-8 and TRBJ1-1; no definite D call. In germline, CDR1 is SGHVS, CDR2 FQNEAQ. Trimming pared 0 bases from V and 0 bases from J, leaving 8 bases between. This CDR3 is built from 15 residues. CDR3 sequence (DNA): TGTGCCAGCAGCTTAGCCGCGGCCATGAACACTGAAGCTTTCTTT. It codes for CASSLAAAMNTEAFF.

The genes are TRBV6-5 and TRBJ2-3, with D possibly TRBD2 on 5 matching bases. CDR3 length equals 13 residues. Germline V CDR1 and CDR2: MNHEY, SVGAGI. Trimming stripped 5 bases from V and 1 base from J, with 7 bases between. CDR3 coding DNA: TGTGCCAGCAGTACTAGGGGCACAGATACGCAGTATTTT. Amino acids: CASSTRGTDTQYF.

The chain recombines TRBV9 with TRBJ1-2; no clear D. CDR1 is SGDLS and CDR2 is YYNGEE in the germline V gene. This CDR3 is built from 15 residues. Trimming removed 0 bases from V and 8 bases from J, with 17 bases in between. The CDR3 DNA follows: TGTGCCAGCAGCGTAGGGAGGCAGGAGGTGACCGGCTACACCTTC. It codes for CASSVGRQEVTGYTF.

As concerns this clone: One end of the junction fails to match germline, which may point to a read error. The genes are TRBV7-2 and TRBJ1-2, with unresolved D. The germline CDR1 and CDR2 sequences are SGHTA and FQGNSA. This CDR3 contains 12 residues. The chain's CDR3 is CASSLAPTSLSF. CDR3 nucleotide sequence: TGTGCCAGCAGCTTGGCCCCAACATCCTTATCCTTC.

The chain's CDR3 is CASSPPGGDEKLFF. As DNA, the CDR3 is TGTGCCAGCTCACCCCCAGGGGGAGATGAAAAACTGTTTTTT. The V and J genes are TRBV18 and TRBJ1-4, with 7 bases that match TRBD1. The CDR3 contains 14 residues. Trimming at V came to 3 bases and at J to 6 bases, leaving 4 bases not matched to a gene. Germline assignment: CDR1 KGHSH and CDR2 LQKENI.

The V call is TRBV7-2, the J call TRBJ1-1; 10 bases line up with TRBD1. Germline CDR1 SGHTA, CDR2 FQGNSA. This CDR3 contains 15 residues. The ends lost 5 bases at V and 11 bases at J; junction bases unmatched: 14. CDR3: CASSLKTGQGMGAFF. In DNA form, the CDR3 reads TGTGCCAGCAGCCTGAAGACGGGACAGGGGATGGGGGCTTTCTTT.

This clone is a singleton in its sample. V is TRBV5-4 and J is TRBJ2-7; TRBD2 matches 13 bases. The V gene end was trimmed by 3 bases and the J gene end by 6 bases; junction bases not matched to a gene: 9. Germline V gene lookup returns CDR1 SGHNT and CDR2 YYREEE (reference sequence). The CDR3 has 16 amino acids. CDR3 nucleotide sequence: TGTGCCAGCAGCTCGAAAACTAGCGGGGGGGGCAGCGAGCAGTACTTC. It specifies CASSSKTSGGGSEQYF.

The V call is TRBV5-6, the J call TRBJ2-4, with TRBD2 as a possible D gene (5 bases). This CDR3 spans 16 amino acids. Trimming took off 1 base at V and 1 base at J, with 12 bases between the two ends. Germline CDR1 reads SGHDT; CDR2 reads YYEEEE. The CDR3 is CASSLFGSTAKNIQYF. CDR3 DNA sequence: TGTGCCAGCAGCTTGTTTGGGAGTACGGCCAAAAACATTCAGTACTTC.

The chain joins TRBV5-1 to TRBJ1-1, with D hard to call. The CDR3 sequence is 13 residues long. Per the germline V gene, CDR1 is SGHRS and CDR2 is YFSETQ. Trimming stripped 2 bases from V and 1 base from J, with 6 bases between. This CDR3 reads CASSFNGNTEAFF. CDR3 coding DNA: TGCGCCAGCAGCTTCAACGGGAACACTGAAGCTTTCTTT.

This rearrangement joins TRBV12-3 or TRBV12-4 to TRBJ2-3, with 9 bases fitting TRBD1. After removal of 3 bases from V and 12 bases from J, the junction contained 4 bases not matched to a gene. The CDR3 has 12 residues. The CDR3 loop is CASSLPGQGQYF. The DNA for the CDR3 is TGTGCCAGCAGTTTGCCGGGACAGGGCCAGTATTTT.

The rearrangement links TRBV11-2 to TRBJ1-1, with D hard to call. The CDR3 has 15 amino acids. Per the germline V gene, CDR1 is SGHAT and CDR2 is FQNNGV. V lost 0 bases and J lost 2, with 10 bases in between. In nucleotides, the CDR3 is TGTGCCAGCAGCTTAGAGAGGAGTGTTAACACTGAAGCTTTCTTT. This gives the protein CASSLERSVNTEAFF.

A note on this clone: This CDR3 is also generated by other DNA sequences in the sample. This chain joins TRBV6-6 and TRBJ1-2; D gene ambiguous. This CDR3 is built from 12 residues. The V gene lost 5 bases and the J gene lost 5 bases, with 9 bases spanning the gap. Germline V lookup: CDR1 MNHNY, CDR2 SVGAGI (reference sequence). In DNA, the CDR3 is TGTGCCAGCAGTCCCTCGGGTTATGGCTACACCTTC. It yields the protein CASSPSGYGYTF.

The chain has TRBV6-6 and TRBJ2-7; D is ambiguous. The germline V gene encodes CDR1 MNHNY and CDR2 SVGAGI (reference sequence). This CDR3 comprises 11 residues. The V gene lost 6 bases and the J gene lost 3 bases, with 6 bases spanning the gap. CDR3 sequence reads: CASRSLYEQYF. The CDR3 nucleotides read TGTGCCAGCAGATCCCTCTACGAGCAGTACTTC.

The rearrangement joins TRBV7-2 to TRBJ2-7; D is undetermined. Per the germline V gene, CDR1 is SGHTA and CDR2 is FQGNSA. V was clipped by 1 base and J by 6 bases, with 16 bases between them. The CDR3 has 15 amino acids. The CDR3 is CASSLVGTGSGEQYF. Here the CDR3 DNA reads TGTGCCAGCAGCTTAGTAGGTACCGGGTCGGGCGAGCAGTACTTC.

The CDR3 here is CASSREGQRIGELFF. The CDR3 region has the DNA TGTGCCAGCAGCCGAGAAGGACAGCGAATCGGGGAGCTGTTTTTT. The V call is TRBV7-8, the J call TRBJ2-2; possible D gene TRBD1, 6 bases. The CDR3 loop spans 15 amino acids. Germline CDR1 is SGHVS and CDR2 is FQNEAQ. Trimming cost V 5 bases and J 7 bases, with 17 bases left between them.

V and J are TRBV6-6 and TRBJ2-3; 12 bases line up with TRBD2. Germline assignment: CDR1 MNHNY and CDR2 SVGAGI (reference sequence). Trimming cost V 5 bases and J 6 bases; bases outside gene matches: 6. The length of the CDR3 is 15 residues. CDR3 amino acids: CASSHTTSGRDTQYF. The CDR3 DNA is TGTGCCAGCAGTCACACCACTAGCGGGAGGGATACGCAGTATTTT.

The rearrangement joins TRBV3-1 (or the pseudogene TRBV3-2) to TRBJ1-6; no clear D. CDR3 length: 13 amino acids. Germline lookup yields CDR1 LGHDT and CDR2 YNNKEL (reference sequence). Trimming stripped 1 base from V and 11 bases from J, with 9 bases between. The CDR3: CASSQGSTPPLHF. Here the CDR3 DNA reads TGTGCCAGCAGCCAAGGGTCAACACCACCCCTCCACTTT.

The rearrangement uses TRBV5-1 and TRBJ1-2; 10 positions match TRBD1. The germline V gene has CDR1 SGHRS and CDR2 YFSETQ. The CDR3 is 13 residues long. Trimming removed 4 bases from V and 8 bases from J; junction bases left unmatched: 5. CDR3 coding DNA: TGCGCCAGCAGCCCGACGGACAGGGGGGGCTACACCTTC. It specifies CASSPTDRGGYTF.

The chain links TRBV30 to TRBJ1-1; 7 positions agree with TRBD1. Germline loops: CDR1 GTSNPN, CDR2 SVGIG (reference sequence). The CDR3 spans 14 residues. J was trimmed by 11 bases and V by 3 bases; bases with no gene match: 15. As DNA, the CDR3 is TGTGCCTGGAGAGCGGGCACAGGGGCGCGGAGGGCTTTCTTT. Amino acid sequence: CAWRAGTGARRAFF.

V and J are TRBV2 and TRBJ2-7, with 10 bases fitting TRBD1. This CDR3 comprises 15 residues. V lost 0 bases and J lost 4; bases outside the gene matches: 3. The germline CDR1 and CDR2 sequences are SNHLY and FYNNEI. As DNA, the CDR3 is TGTGCCAGCAGTGAAGCGACAGGGGGCAGTTACGAGCAGTACTTC. Protein product: CASSEATGGSYEQYF.

This chain uses TRBV28 with TRBJ1-4, with 11 bases aligning to TRBD1. The germline V gene encodes CDR1 MDHEN and CDR2 SYDVKM. CDR3 length: 13 residues. Trimming removed 8 bases from V and 6 bases from J; junction bases left unmatched: 2. CDR3 nucleotides: TGTGCCAGCTGGGACAGGGGGTATGAAAAACTGTTTTTT. This translates into CASWDRGYEKLFF.

The rearrangement uses TRBV5-5 and TRBJ1-3; the D is unclear. The CDR3 runs 15 residues. V lost 1 base to trimming and J lost 4 bases, with 12 bases between them. The V gene's germline CDR1 is SGHKS and CDR2 YYEKEE (reference sequence). This chain's CDR3 is CASSLLVELGNTIYF. The CDR3 bases are TGTGCCAGCAGCTTGTTAGTTGAGCTGGGAAACACCATATATTTT. Complete variable domain (other parts from reference TRBV5-5 and TRBJ1-3): DAGVTQSPTHLIKTRGQQVTLRCSPISGHKSVSWYQQVLGQGPQFIFQYYEKEERGRGNFPDRFSARQFPNYSSELNVNALLLGDSALYLCASSLLVELGNTIYFGEGSWLTVV.

V and J are TRBV7-2 and TRBJ2-2; D remains ambiguous. The CDR3 consists of 15 residues. Germline values: CDR1 SGHTA, CDR2 FQGNSA. Trimming removed 0 bases at V and 4 bases at J, with 9 bases between. The chain's CDR3 is CASSLAALSTGELFF. The CDR3 DNA is TGTGCCAGCAGCTTAGCGGCTTTAAGCACCGGGGAGCTGTTTTTT.

The chain links TRBV27 to TRBJ1-6; tentative D call: TRBD1 (5 bases). The CDR3 covers 15 residues. Germline V gene sequence: CDR1 MNHEY, CDR2 SMNVEV (reference sequence). Trimming pared 3 bases from V and 7 bases from J, leaving 13 bases between. CDR3 region: CASSFSRVANSPLHF. In DNA, the CDR3 is TGTGCCAGCAGTTTTTCCAGGGTAGCCAATTCACCCCTCCACTTT.

The chain has TRBV28 and TRBJ2-5; TRBD2 agrees at 7 bases. The junction had 2 bases not matched to a gene; V was cut back by 3 bases and J by 1 base. Germline V CDR1 and CDR2: MDHEN, SYDVKM. This CDR3 comprises 14 residues. CDR3 amino acids: CASSLGGVQETQYF. The CDR3 nucleotides are TGTGCCAGCAGTTTGGGGGGGGTCCAAGAGACCCAGTACTTC.

The chain links TRBV5-4 to TRBJ2-1; D ambiguous. The germline gives CDR1 SGHNT, CDR2 YYREEE (reference sequence). The CDR3 sequence is 11 residues long. Trimming took off 4 bases at V and 5 bases at J, with 4 bases between the two ends. In nucleotides, the CDR3 is TGTGCCAGCAGCCCAAACAATGAGCAGTTCTTC. Translated: CASSPNNEQFF.

The chain has TRBV25-1 and TRBJ2-1; D is ambiguous. Trimming stripped 4 bases from V and 9 bases from J, with 7 bases between. Germline CDR1 and CDR2: MGHDK and SYGVNS. This CDR3 is 11 amino acids long. The CDR3 region has the DNA TGTGCCAGCAGTGGGGCGATTGAGCAGTTCTTC. Translating it yields CASSGAIEQFF. Full variable domain (outside the CDR3, taken from reference TRBV25-1 and TRBJ2-1): EADIYQTPRYLVIGTGKKITLECSQTMGHDKMYWYQQDPGMELHLIHYSYGVNSTEKGDLSSESTVSRIRTEHFPLTLESARPSHTSQYLCASSGAIEQFFGPGTRLTVL.